The 18 T cell receptor beta chains below were found in one sample sequenced in a study of blood T cell repertoires in COVID-19. Here immunoSEQ multiplex PCR was the method, and the copy in TCRdb shows in-frame clones only, minus some. This table holds 250,000 or so clones, roughly 88% found once. Sequenced: PBMCs or T cells enriched from blood (not recorded which). The receptor set was obtained from a woman aged 35 to 49 who had been exposed to COVID-19.

This clone has just a few counts. This chain links TRBV21-1 with TRBJ1-6; the listed D gene, TRBD1, was not tested against the DNA. TRBV21-1 is shown as a pseudogene. The CDR3 loop spans 17 amino acids. CDR3 DNA sequence: TGTGCCAGCAACGACCTCCAGGCGGGACAGGCAAATTCACCCCTCCACTTT. Translated, it gives CASNDLQAGQANSPLHF.

V is TRBV4-2 and J is TRBJ2-2; possible D gene TRBD2, 6 bases. Germline loops: CDR1 LGHNA, CDR2 YNFKEQ. CDR3 length: 15 amino acids. The V and J ends lost 4 bases and 4 bases respectively, with 13 bases between them. The CDR3 here is CASSRDSRGTGELFF. The CDR3 DNA is TGTGCCAGCAGCCGGGACTCCCGGGGCACCGGGGAGCTGTTTTTT.

V gene TRBV3-1 (or the pseudogene TRBV3-2) combines with J gene TRBJ2-1; 8 bases fit TRBD2. CDR1 and CDR2 (germline): LGHDT, YNNKEL (reference sequence). With V trimmed by 1 base and J by 4 bases, 15 bases remained unmatched. The CDR3 runs 19 residues. The CDR3 spells CASSQGWLRSRGVYNEQFF. For the CDR3, the DNA is TGTGCCAGCAGCCAAGGGTGGTTGAGGTCGCGGGGGGTTTACAATGAGCAGTTCTTC.

V is TRBV27 and J is TRBJ1-5; TRBD1 agrees at 7 bases. CDR1 and CDR2 from the germline V gene are MNHEY and SMNVEV (reference sequence). This CDR3 is 16 amino acids long. J gave up 2 bases and V 5 bases, and 9 bases lay outside the gene matches. In DNA, the CDR3 is TGTGCCAGCAGTCCCGACAGGGTCTGGGGCAATCAGCCCCAGCATTTT. Amino acids: CASSPDRVWGNQPQHF.

The V gene is TRBV24-1, the J gene TRBJ2-2, with a possible D match to TRBD2 (5 bases). This CDR3 has 15 amino acids. V shed 2 bases and J shed 7 bases, with 13 bases lying between them. Germline CDR1 is KGHDR and CDR2 is SFDVKD. For the CDR3, the DNA is TGTGCCACCAGTGATTCCCTGGGCGCGGGCGGGGAGCTGTTTTTT. Translating gives CATSDSLGAGGELFF.

This chain uses TRBV5-1 with TRBJ1-2; 8 positions match TRBD1. CDR1 and CDR2 from the germline V gene are SGHRS and YFSETQ. Trimming cost V 4 bases and J 4 bases; bases outside gene matches: 6. CDR3 size: 14 residues. The CDR3 coding sequence is TGCGCCAGCAGCAACGGACAGGGTCCCTATGGCTACACCTTC. It translates to CASSNGQGPYGYTF.

The chain has TRBV4-3 and TRBJ1-1; D remains unclear. V shed 1 base and J shed 0 bases, with 15 bases lying between them. The CDR3 is 17 residues long. The germline V gene has CDR1 LGHNA and CDR2 YSLEER. The CDR3 region has the DNA TGCGCCAGCAGCCAAGCCTCACCCGACTTCATGAACACTGAAGCTTTCTTT. This codes for CASSQASPDFMNTEAFF.

The CDR3 reads CASSSNTGSTNEKLFF. CDR3 nucleotides: TGTGCCAGCAGTTCAAATACGGGGAGCACTAATGAAAAACTGTTTTTT. This chain uses TRBV25-1 with TRBJ1-4, with unresolved D. Germline CDR1 is MGHDK and CDR2 is SYGVNS. This CDR3 spans 16 amino acids. Trimming pared 5 bases from V and 2 bases from J, leaving 15 bases between.

The chain is built from TRBV4-3 and TRBJ2-2; 9 bases line up with TRBD2. V gave up 4 bases and J gave up 4 bases; unmatched junction bases: 10. The germline CDR1 and CDR2 sequences are LGHNA and YSLEER. CDR3 length equals 17 residues. The CDR3 nucleotides are TGCGCCAGCAGCCTCAGGACAGCGGGGGGACTCACCGGGGAGCTGTTTTTT. Amino acid sequence: CASSLRTAGGLTGELFF.

The J gene is TRBJ2-2, the V gene TRBV7-3, with a weak D call TRBD1 (6 bases). Trimming took off 5 bases at V and 3 bases at J, with 10 bases between the two ends. The CDR3 loop spans 14 amino acids. Germline-derived CDR1 and CDR2 are SGHTA and FQGTGA. In DNA form, the CDR3 reads TGTGCCAGCAGCCGACGACAGGACACCGGGGAGCTGTTTTTT. Protein: CASSRRQDTGELFF.

The rearrangement uses TRBV10-3 and TRBJ1-6, with D possibly matching TRBD1 (6 bases). The CDR3 extends over 15 amino acids. Germline CDR1 reads ENHRY; CDR2 reads SYGVKD. V was pared by 7 bases and J by 7 bases, with 17 bases between. The CDR3 nucleotides read TGTGCCATCATTGAAGGGGGGGATAGGAATTCACCCCTCCACTTT. It encodes CAIIEGGDRNSPLHF.

This clone was picked up a small number of times. The chain is built from TRBV11-3 and TRBJ2-1; TRBD2 agrees at 9 bases. Germline loops: CDR1 SGHNT, CDR2 YENEEA. With 1 base clipped from V and 5 bases from J, the junction kept 9 bases outside the gene matches. This CDR3 is 17 amino acids long. CDR3 in amino acids: CASSLGSPSGINNEQFF. The CDR3 DNA is TGTGCCAGCAGCTTAGGTTCGCCTAGCGGGATTAACAATGAGCAGTTCTTC.

The rearrangement joins TRBV2 to TRBJ2-2, with D perhaps TRBD2 (6 bases). The CDR3 runs to 14 residues. The germline V gene encodes CDR1 SNHLY and CDR2 FYNNEI. V was clipped by 4 bases and J by 6 bases, with 12 bases between them. CDR3 DNA sequence: TGTGCCAGCAGTGTGGCTAGCGTCTCCGGGGAGCTGTTTTTT. Translating it yields CASSVASVSGELFF.

This chain links TRBV5-1 with TRBJ1-3, with a weak D call TRBD1 (5 bases). CDR3 length: 13 amino acids. Germline V CDR1 and CDR2: SGHRS, YFSETQ. V dropped 3 bases and J dropped 4 bases, with 8 bases sitting between them. This chain's CDR3 is CASSSGQGNTIYF. The CDR3 bases are TGCGCCAGCAGCTCCGGACAAGGAAACACCATATATTTT.

The table lists this clone with a count of one. The gene calls are TRBV5-6 and TRBJ2-1; TRBD1 matches 11 bases. Trimming cost V 0 bases and J 6 bases; bases outside gene matches: 2. The length of the CDR3 is 15 residues. Germline CDR1 and CDR2: SGHDT and YYEEEE. CDR3 DNA sequence: TGTGCCAGCAGCTTGGGTGGGACAGGGGGCAATGAGCAGTTCTTC. Its translation is CASSLGGTGGNEQFF.

The CDR3 bases are TGCGCCAGCAGCTTGGATTTCATGAACACTGAAGCTTTCTTT. This sequence encodes CASSLDFMNTEAFF. The V and J genes are TRBV5-1 and TRBJ1-1; no reliable D call. The CDR3 is 14 amino acids. Trimming shortened V by 0 bases and J by 0 bases, and 6 bases separated the two germline ends. From germline, CDR1 is SGHRS and CDR2 YFSETQ.

The chain links TRBV7-9 to TRBJ1-2; D remains unclear. CDR3 length: 13 residues. V shed 4 bases and J shed 4 bases, with 10 bases lying between them. CDR1 is SEHNR, CDR2 FQNEAQ, per germline (reference sequence). Written as DNA, the CDR3 is TGTGCCAGCAGCTCCACATTTTTCTATGGCTACACCTTC. Its protein product is CASSSTFFYGYTF.

The V and J genes are TRBV27 and TRBJ1-5; 8 bases agree with TRBD1. Germline loops: CDR1 MNHEY, CDR2 SMNVEV (reference sequence). Germline trimming cut 3 bases from V and 1 base from J; bases unmatched to any gene: 2. The CDR3 runs to 15 residues. CDR3 sequence reads: CASSFRQGSNQPQHF. In DNA form, the CDR3 reads TGTGCCAGCAGTTTCCGACAGGGGAGCAATCAGCCCCAGCATTTT.